This T cell receptor beta chain originates from a study of blood T cell repertoires in COVID-19. Study in general: Collection of acute and convalescent COVID-19 samples took place in the United States, Italy and Spain. From T cells, B-cell-depleted T cells, or PBMCs came the material, which was cDNA or gDNA.

Profiled with immunoSEQ multiplex PCR; TCRdb holds only in-frame clones, not every one. In the table there are under 350,000 clones, approximately 91% of which are singletons. The CDR3 is 14 residues long. V shed 7 bases, J shed 2 bases, and the junction held 3 bases outside the gene matches. The germline CDR1 and CDR2 sequences are SGHRS and YFSETQ. Sequencing was performed on peripheral blood. This receptor was obtained from a middle-aged man with acute or convalescent COVID-19. The chain uses TRBV5-1 and TRBJ2-6, with 7 bases matching TRBD2. The CDR3 reads CASCGGAGANVLTF. In DNA, the CDR3 is TGCGCCAGCTGCGGGGGTGCTGGGGCCAACGTCCTGACTTTC.